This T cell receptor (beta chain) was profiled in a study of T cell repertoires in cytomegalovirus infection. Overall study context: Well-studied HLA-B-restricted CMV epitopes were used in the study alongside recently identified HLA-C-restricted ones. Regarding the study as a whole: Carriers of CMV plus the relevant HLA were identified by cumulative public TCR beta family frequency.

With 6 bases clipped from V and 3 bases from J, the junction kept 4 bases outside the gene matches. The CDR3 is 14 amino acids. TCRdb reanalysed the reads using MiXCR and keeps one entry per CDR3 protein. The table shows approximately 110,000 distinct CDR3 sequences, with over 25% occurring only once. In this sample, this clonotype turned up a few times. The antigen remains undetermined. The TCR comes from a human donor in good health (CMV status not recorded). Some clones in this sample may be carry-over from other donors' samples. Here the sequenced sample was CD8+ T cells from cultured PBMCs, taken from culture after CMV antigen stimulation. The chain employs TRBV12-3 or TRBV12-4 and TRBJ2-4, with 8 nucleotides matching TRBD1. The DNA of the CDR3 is TGTGCCAGCAGCCCCACAGGGGGCAAAAACATTCAGTACTTC. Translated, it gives CASSPTGGKNIQYF.